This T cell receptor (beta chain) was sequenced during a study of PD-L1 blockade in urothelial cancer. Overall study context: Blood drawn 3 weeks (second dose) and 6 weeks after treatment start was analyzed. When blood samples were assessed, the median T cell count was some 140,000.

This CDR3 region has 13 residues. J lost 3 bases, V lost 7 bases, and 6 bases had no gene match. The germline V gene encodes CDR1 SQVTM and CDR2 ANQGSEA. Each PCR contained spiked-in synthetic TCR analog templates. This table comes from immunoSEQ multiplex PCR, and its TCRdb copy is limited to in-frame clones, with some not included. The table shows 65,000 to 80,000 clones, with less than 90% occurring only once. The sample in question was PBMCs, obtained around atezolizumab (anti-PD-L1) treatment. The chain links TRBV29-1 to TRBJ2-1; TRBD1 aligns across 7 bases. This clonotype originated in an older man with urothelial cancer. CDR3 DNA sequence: TGCAGCGCAGGGACAGCCCTCTACAATGAGCAGTTCTTC. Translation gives CSAGTALYNEQFF.